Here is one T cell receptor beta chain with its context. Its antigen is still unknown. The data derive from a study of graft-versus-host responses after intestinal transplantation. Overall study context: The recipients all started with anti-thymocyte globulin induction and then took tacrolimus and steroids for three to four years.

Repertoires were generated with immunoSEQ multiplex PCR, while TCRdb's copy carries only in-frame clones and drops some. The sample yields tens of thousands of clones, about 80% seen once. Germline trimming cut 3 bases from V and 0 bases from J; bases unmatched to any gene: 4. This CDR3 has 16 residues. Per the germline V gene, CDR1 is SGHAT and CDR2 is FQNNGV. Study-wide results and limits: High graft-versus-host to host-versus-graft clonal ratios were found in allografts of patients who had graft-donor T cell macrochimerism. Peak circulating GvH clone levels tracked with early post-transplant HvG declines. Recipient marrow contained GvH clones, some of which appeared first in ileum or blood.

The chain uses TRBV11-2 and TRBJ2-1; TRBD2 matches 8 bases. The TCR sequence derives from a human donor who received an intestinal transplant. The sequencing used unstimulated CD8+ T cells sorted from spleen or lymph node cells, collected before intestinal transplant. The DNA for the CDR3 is TGTGCCAGCAGCTTCACGAGCGGGAGCTCCTACAATGAGCAGTTCTTC. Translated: CASSFTSGSSYNEQFF.